This passage covers 16 T cell receptor beta chains from one sample sequenced in a study of technical replicates of blood from four donors. The assay was immunoSEQ multiplex PCR, and TCRdb's table has in-frame clones only and misses some. The sample records under 70,000 clones, around 91% being singletons. The sample taken for sequencing was T cells isolated from PBMCs. These receptors all stem from a human donor in good health.

The chain recombines TRBV6-1 with TRBJ2-3; TRBD2 aligns across 7 bases. This CDR3 is 16 amino acids long. J gave up 0 bases and V 3 bases, and 6 bases lay outside the gene matches. Germline V lookup: CDR1 MNHNS, CDR2 SASEGT. The CDR3 sequence is CASSDWAAGSTDTQYF. In nucleotides, the CDR3 is TGTGCCAGCAGTGATTGGGCAGCGGGAAGCACAGATACGCAGTATTTT.

The chain is built from TRBV11-3 and TRBJ2-1; a possible D gene is TRBD2 (5 bases). Trimming took 5 bases from V and 5 from J, leaving 10 bases between them. The germline V gene has CDR1 SGHNT and CDR2 YENEEA. The CDR3 covers 13 residues. Here the CDR3 reads CASSPSLNNEQFF. The CDR3 DNA sequence: TGTGCCAGCAGCCCTAGCCTAAACAATGAGCAGTTCTTC.

The rearrangement links TRBV5-3 to TRBJ2-1, with D possibly TRBD2 on 6 matching bases. TRBV5-3 qualifies as an ORF whose function is uncertain. Trimming shortened V by 5 bases and J by 6 bases, and 12 bases separated the two germline ends. The CDR3 spans 13 residues. This CDR3 reads CARRPASANEQFF. The CDR3 DNA follows: TGTGCCAGAAGACCTGCTAGCGCCAATGAGCAGTTCTTC.

The chain has TRBV6-6 and TRBJ1-1, with D unresolved. Trimming stripped 2 bases from V and 3 bases from J, with 7 bases between. Per the germline V gene, CDR1 is MNHNY and CDR2 is SVGAGI (reference sequence). This CDR3 comprises 13 residues. CDR3 loop: CASSYERDTEAFF. DNA for the CDR3: TGTGCCAGCAGTTACGAGAGGGACACTGAAGCTTTCTTT.

The rearrangement uses TRBV28 and TRBJ2-7; 11 positions agree with TRBD2. The CDR3 runs to 17 residues. Per germline, CDR1 MDHEN and CDR2 SYDVKM. The junction had 11 bases not matched to a gene; V was cut back by 3 bases and J by 4 bases. CDR3 nucleotides: TGTGCCAGCAGTTTCCCGCTCGAACTAGCGGGAGTATACGAGCAGTACTTC. Translated: CASSFPLELAGVYEQYF.

The chain employs TRBV5-6 and TRBJ2-4; the D is unclear. The germline V gene has CDR1 SGHDT and CDR2 YYEEEE. CDR3 length equals 14 residues. The V and J ends lost 5 bases and 3 bases respectively, with 12 bases between them. CDR3 bases: TGTGCCAGCAGACTTTATAGAGGCAAAAACATTCAGTACTTC. This translates into CASRLYRGKNIQYF.

This chain joins TRBV19 and TRBJ1-2, with a possible D match to TRBD1 (6 bases). With 7 bases removed from V and 4 bases from J, the gap between germline ends came to 22 bases. The CDR3 contains 16 residues. Germline CDR1 is LNHDA and CDR2 is SQIVND (reference sequence). CDR3 amino acids: CASIPGTSALSYGYTF. CDR3 coding DNA: TGTGCCAGTATCCCCGGGACAAGCGCCCTGTCCTATGGCTACACCTTC.

The chain recombines TRBV29-1 with TRBJ2-7; D may be TRBD2 (5 bases). Trimming pared 0 bases from V and 1 base from J, leaving 10 bases between. Germline V gives CDR1 SQVTM, CDR2 ANQGSEA. The CDR3 contains 14 residues. The CDR3 sequence is CSVEDYRGSYEQYF. The CDR3, as DNA: TGCAGCGTTGAAGATTATCGGGGTTCCTACGAGCAGTACTTC.

This clone has only a few counts. The rearrangement links TRBV19 to TRBJ1-1, with TRBD1 matching over 8 bases. With V trimmed by 7 bases and J by 7 bases, 8 bases remained unmatched. Germline-derived CDR1 and CDR2 are LNHDA and SQIVND (reference sequence). This CDR3 is 13 amino acids long. This CDR3 is CASILTGGSEAFF. The CDR3 DNA sequence: TGTGCCAGTATTCTTACAGGGGGGAGTGAAGCTTTCTTT.

This chain uses TRBV18 with TRBJ1-1; D is unresolved. CDR1 is KGHSH, CDR2 LQKENI, per germline. The V and J ends lost 6 bases and 0 bases respectively, with 17 bases between them. The CDR3 covers 16 residues. The CDR3, as DNA: TGTGCCAGCTCTCCGAATTGGAGGGAAATGAACACTGAAGCTTTCTTT. Translating it yields CASSPNWREMNTEAFF.

V usage is TRBV7-2 and J usage is TRBJ2-3, with 14 positions matching TRBD2. With 3 bases clipped from V and 3 bases from J, the junction kept 5 bases outside the gene matches. CDR3 length: 17 amino acids. The germline CDR1 and CDR2 sequences are SGHTA and FQGNSA. The CDR3 region has the DNA TGTGCCAGCAGCTTCACCGGGACTAGCGGGAGTACAGATACGCAGTATTTT. This codes for CASSFTGTSGSTDTQYF. The variable domain in full, completed from reference TRBV7-2 and TRBJ2-3, reads GAGVSQSPSNKVTEKGKDVELRCDPISGHTALYWYRQSLGQGLEFLIYFQGNSAPDKSGLPSDRFSAERTGGSVSTLTIQRTQQEDSAVYLCASSFTGTSGSTDTQYFGPGTRLTVL.

The rearrangement joins TRBV11-2 to TRBJ1-1; possible D gene TRBD1, 6 bases. V shed 6 bases and J shed 8 bases, with 16 bases lying between them. The germline V gene has CDR1 SGHAT and CDR2 FQNNGV. CDR3 size: 13 residues. This chain's CDR3 is CASRNYRDTEAFF. CDR3 nucleotides: TGTGCCAGCAGGAACTACAGGGATACCGAAGCTTTCTTT.

This clone was observed a single time. V is TRBV7-9 and J is TRBJ1-2; possibly TRBD1 for D (6 bases). This CDR3 is built from 13 residues. Trimming cost V 4 bases and J 3 bases, with 9 bases left between them. The germline CDR1 and CDR2 sequences are SEHNR and FQNEAQ (reference sequence). The CDR3, as DNA: TGTGCCAGCAGCTCGGGGGGGCACTATGGCTACACCTTC. Its translation is CASSSGGHYGYTF.

The chain uses TRBV7-9 and TRBJ2-3; 8 nucleotides align to TRBD2. The CDR3 is 16 amino acids. The V gene end was trimmed by 2 bases and the J gene end by 3 bases; junction bases not matched to a gene: 7. Germline V gives CDR1 SEHNR, CDR2 FQNEAQ (reference sequence). This CDR3 reads CASSLPEAGGTDTQYF. The CDR3 DNA reads TGTGCCAGCAGCTTACCGGAGGCGGGAGGTACAGATACGCAGTATTTT.

V gene TRBV30 combines with J gene TRBJ2-5; weak D call: TRBD2 (5 bases). The CDR3 sequence is 13 residues long. Germline V CDR1 and CDR2: GTSNPN, SVGIG (reference sequence). Trimming took 3 bases from V and 2 from J, leaving 10 bases between them. CDR3 in amino acids: CAWSQRNQETQYF. The CDR3 bases are TGTGCCTGGAGCCAGCGGAATCAAGAGACCCAGTACTTC. Based on the CDR3 plus reference TRBV30 and TRBJ2-5, the full variable domain is SQTIHQWPATLVQPVGSPLSLECTVEGTSNPNLYWYRQAAGRGLQLLFYSVGIGQISSEVPQNLSASRPQDRQFILSSKKLLLSDSGFYLCAWSQRNQETQYFGPGTRLLVL.

The V gene is TRBV6-5, the J gene TRBJ1-2; TRBD1 matches at 7 bases. The CDR3 is 13 amino acids. Germline V gene data show CDR1 as MNHEY and CDR2 as SVGAGI. V shed 6 bases, J shed 4 bases, and the junction held 5 bases outside the gene matches. CDR3 amino acids: CASSPGQSYGYTF. Written as DNA, the CDR3 is TGTGCCAGCAGCCCGGGACAGAGCTATGGCTACACCTTC.